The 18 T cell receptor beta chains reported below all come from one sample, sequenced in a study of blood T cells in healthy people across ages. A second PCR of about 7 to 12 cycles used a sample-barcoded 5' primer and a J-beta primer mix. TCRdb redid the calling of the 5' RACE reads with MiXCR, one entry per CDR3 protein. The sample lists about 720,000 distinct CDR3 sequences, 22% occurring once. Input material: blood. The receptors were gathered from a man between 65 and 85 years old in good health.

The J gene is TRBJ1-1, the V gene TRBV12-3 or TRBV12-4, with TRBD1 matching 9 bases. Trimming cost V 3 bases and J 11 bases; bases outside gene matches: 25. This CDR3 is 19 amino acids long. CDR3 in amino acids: CASSLSRSGWDRVLGVAFF. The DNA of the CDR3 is TGTGCCAGCAGTTTGTCCCGGAGCGGTTGGGACAGGGTTCTAGGAGTCGCTTTCTTT.

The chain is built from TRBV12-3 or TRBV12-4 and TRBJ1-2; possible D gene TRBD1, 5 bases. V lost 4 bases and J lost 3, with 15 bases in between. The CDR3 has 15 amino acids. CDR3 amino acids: CASSSWGVMDYGYTF. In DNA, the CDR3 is TGTGCCAGCAGTTCCTGGGGCGTAATGGACTATGGCTACACCTTC.

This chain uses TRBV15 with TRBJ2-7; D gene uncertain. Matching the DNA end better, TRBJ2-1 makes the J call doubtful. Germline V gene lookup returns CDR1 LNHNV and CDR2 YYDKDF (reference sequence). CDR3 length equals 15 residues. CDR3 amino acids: CATSLEIGPPNEQFF. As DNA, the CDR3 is TGTGCCACCAGCTTAGAGATAGGCCCTCCCAATGAGCAGTTCTTC.

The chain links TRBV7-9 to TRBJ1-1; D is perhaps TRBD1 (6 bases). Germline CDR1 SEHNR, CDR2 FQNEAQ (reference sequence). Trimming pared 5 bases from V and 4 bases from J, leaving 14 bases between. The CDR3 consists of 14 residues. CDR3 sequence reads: CASSTSGGGTEAFF. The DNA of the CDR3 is TGTGCCAGCAGCACCTCGGGAGGGGGCACTGAAGCTTTCTTT.

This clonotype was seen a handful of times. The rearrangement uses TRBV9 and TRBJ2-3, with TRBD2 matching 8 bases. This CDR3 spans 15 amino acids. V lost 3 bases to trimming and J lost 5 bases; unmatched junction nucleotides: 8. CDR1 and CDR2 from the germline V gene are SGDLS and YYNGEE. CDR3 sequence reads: CASSAPGTRRDTQYF. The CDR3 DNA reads TGTGCCAGCAGCGCCCCCGGGACTAGACGAGATACGCAGTATTTT.

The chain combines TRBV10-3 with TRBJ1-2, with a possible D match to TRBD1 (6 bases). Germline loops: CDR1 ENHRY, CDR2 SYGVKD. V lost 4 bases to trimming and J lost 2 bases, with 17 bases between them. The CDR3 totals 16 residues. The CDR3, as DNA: TGTGCCATCAGTGGAATTTTAACAGGGTGGAACTATGGCTACACCTTC. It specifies CAISGILTGWNYGYTF.

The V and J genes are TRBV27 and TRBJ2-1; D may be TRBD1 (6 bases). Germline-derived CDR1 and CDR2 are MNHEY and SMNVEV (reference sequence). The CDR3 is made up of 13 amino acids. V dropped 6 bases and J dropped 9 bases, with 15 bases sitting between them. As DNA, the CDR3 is TGTGCCAGCAGGAAAGGACAGTTTTCTGAGCAGTTCTTC. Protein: CASRKGQFSEQFF.

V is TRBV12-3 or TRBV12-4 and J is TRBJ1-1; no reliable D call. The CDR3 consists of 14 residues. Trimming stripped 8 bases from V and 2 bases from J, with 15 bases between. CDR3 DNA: TGTGCCAGCCATCCTACCAACATAAACACTGAAGCTTTCTTT. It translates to CASHPTNINTEAFF.

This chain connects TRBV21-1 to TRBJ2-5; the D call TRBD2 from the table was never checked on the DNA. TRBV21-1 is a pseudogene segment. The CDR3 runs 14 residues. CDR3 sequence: CASSNSPARETQYF. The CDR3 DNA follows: TGTGCCAGCAGCAACTCCCCCGCGAGGGAGACCCAGTACTTC.

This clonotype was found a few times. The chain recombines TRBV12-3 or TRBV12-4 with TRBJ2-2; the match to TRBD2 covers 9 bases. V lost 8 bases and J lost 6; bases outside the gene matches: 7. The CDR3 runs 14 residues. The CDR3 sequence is CASQGGRAAGELFF. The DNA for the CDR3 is TGTGCCAGCCAGGGCGGGAGGGCCGCCGGGGAGCTGTTTTTT.

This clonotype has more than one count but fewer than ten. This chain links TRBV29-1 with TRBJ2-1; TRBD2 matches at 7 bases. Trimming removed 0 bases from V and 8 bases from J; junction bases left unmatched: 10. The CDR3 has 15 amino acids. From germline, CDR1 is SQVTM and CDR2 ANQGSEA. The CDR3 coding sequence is TGCAGCGTTGAAGATCGTGCGGGAGTAAGCGATGAGCAGTTCTTC. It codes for CSVEDRAGVSDEQFF.

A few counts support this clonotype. The CDR3 nucleotides read TGTGCCAGCAGAGCGGGAGGGGGTAACAATGAGCAGTTCTTC. Translation: CASRAGGGNNEQFF. This rearrangement joins TRBV2 to TRBJ2-1; 10 nucleotides match TRBD2. From germline, CDR1 is SNHLY and CDR2 FYNNEI. The CDR3 is made up of 14 amino acids. The junction had 4 bases not matched to a gene; V was cut back by 6 bases and J by 5 bases. The entire variable domain, with the rest obtained from reference TRBV2 and TRBJ2-1, is as follows: EPEVTQTPSHQVTQMGQEVILRCVPISNHLYFYWYRQILGQKVEFLVSFYNNEISEKSEIFDDQFSVERPDGSNFTLKIRSTKLEDSAMYFCASRAGGGNNEQFFGPGTRLTVL.

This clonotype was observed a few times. This CDR3 reads CSALAPPEAGVWVFGTDTQYF. The CDR3 DNA reads TGCAGTGCCCTCGCCCCACCGGAAGCGGGAGTTTGGGTTTTTGGCACAGATACGCAGTATTTT. V gene TRBV20-1 combines with J gene TRBJ2-3, with 8 bases aligning to TRBD2. V gave up 6 bases and J gave up 1 base; unmatched junction bases: 27. CDR1 and CDR2 (germline): DFQATT, SNEGSKA (reference sequence). The CDR3 extends over 21 amino acids.

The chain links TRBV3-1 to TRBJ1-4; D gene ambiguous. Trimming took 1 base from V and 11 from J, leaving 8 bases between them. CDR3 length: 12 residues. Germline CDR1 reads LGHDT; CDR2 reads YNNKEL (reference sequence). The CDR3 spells CASSQVPGKLFF. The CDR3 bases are TGTGCCAGCAGCCAAGTCCCCGGGAAACTGTTTTTT.

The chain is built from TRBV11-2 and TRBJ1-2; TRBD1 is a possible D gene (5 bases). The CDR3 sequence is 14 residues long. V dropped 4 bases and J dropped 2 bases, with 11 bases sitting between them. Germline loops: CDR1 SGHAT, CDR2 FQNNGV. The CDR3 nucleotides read TGTGCCAGCAGCTCCCCGGGGGGAAACTATGGCTACACCTTC. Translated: CASSSPGGNYGYTF.

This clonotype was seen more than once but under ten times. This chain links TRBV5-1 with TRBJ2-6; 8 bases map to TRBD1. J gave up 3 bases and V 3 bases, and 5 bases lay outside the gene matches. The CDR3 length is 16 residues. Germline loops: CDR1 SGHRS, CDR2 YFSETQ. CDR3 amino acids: CASSSQGAIGANVLTF. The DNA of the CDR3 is TGCGCCAGCAGCTCCCAGGGGGCTATTGGGGCCAACGTCCTGACTTTC.

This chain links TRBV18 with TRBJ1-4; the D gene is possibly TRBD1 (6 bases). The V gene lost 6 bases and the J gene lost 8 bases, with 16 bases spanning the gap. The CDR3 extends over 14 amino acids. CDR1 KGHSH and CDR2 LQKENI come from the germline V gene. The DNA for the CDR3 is TGTGCCAGCTCGCACGGGGGGCAGGAAGAAAAACTGTTTTTT. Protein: CASSHGGQEEKLFF.

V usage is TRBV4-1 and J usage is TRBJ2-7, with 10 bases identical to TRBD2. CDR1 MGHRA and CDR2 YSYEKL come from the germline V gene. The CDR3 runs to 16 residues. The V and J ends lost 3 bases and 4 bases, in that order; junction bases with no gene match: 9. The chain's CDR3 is CASSQVLAGDNYEQYF. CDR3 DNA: TGCGCCAGCAGCCAGGTTCTAGCGGGGGACAATTACGAGCAGTACTTC.